This T cell receptor (beta chain) was sequenced during a study of radiation and T cells in renal cell carcinoma. This clone was picked up a small number of times. This CDR3 has 11 amino acids. The V gene's germline CDR1 is SGHNT and CDR2 YENEEA. V gave up 8 bases and J gave up 6 bases; unmatched junction bases: 0. TCRdb keeps only in-frame clones here, not all; method: immunoSEQ multiplex PCR. The table shows approximately 140,000 clones, with about 87% occurring only once. Time point of the sample: baseline pretreatment blood. Noted treatment: 15 Gy SBRT to primary tumor, nephrectomy 4 weeks later. The input for sequencing was blood, taken from a patient whose treatment included radiotherapy and nephrectomy. This sequence originates from a woman in her 70s with renal cell carcinoma. This sequence joins TRBV11-3 and TRBJ2-1, with 8 nucleotides matching TRBD2. CDR3: CASLAGNEQFF. The CDR3 DNA reads TGTGCCAGCCTAGCGGGCAATGAGCAGTTCTTC.